This TCR beta chain was observed in a study of blood T cell repertoires in COVID-19. About the research overall: The United States, Italy and Spain provided the acute and convalescent COVID-19 samples. T cells, B-cell-depleted T cells, or PBMCs supplied cDNA or gDNA.

Assay used: immunoSEQ multiplex PCR; TCRdb lists only in-frame clones, some missing. The sample has fewer than 700,000 clones, roughly 89% seen once. This CDR3 is 14 amino acids long. Germline CDR1 and CDR2: SGHVS and FQNEAQ. V shed 5 bases, J shed 1 base, and the junction held 3 bases outside the gene matches. The sequence was obtained from a woman aged 45-59 years with COVID-19, enrolled during active disease. The sequenced sample consisted of peripheral blood. V is TRBV7-8 and J is TRBJ2-3; 7 bases match TRBD2. CDR3 in amino acids: CASSRGLGTDTQYF. The CDR3 DNA reads as TGTGCCAGCAGCCGAGGACTAGGCACAGATACGCAGTATTTT.